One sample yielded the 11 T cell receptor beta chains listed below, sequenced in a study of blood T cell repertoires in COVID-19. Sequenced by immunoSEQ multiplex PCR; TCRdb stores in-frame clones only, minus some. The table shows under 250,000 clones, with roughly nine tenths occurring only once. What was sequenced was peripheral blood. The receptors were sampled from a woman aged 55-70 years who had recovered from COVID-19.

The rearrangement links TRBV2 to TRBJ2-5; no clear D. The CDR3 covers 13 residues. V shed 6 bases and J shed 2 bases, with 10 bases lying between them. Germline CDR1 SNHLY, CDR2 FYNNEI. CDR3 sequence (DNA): TGTGCCAGCAGCCGCGAGTTGCAAGAGACCCAGTACTTC. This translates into CASSRELQETQYF.

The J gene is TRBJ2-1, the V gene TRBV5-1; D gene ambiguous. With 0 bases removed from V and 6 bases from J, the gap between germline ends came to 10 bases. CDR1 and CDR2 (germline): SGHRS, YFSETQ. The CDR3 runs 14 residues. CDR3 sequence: CASSLELAPNEQFF. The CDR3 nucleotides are TGCGCCAGCAGCTTGGAGTTAGCCCCCAATGAGCAGTTCTTC.

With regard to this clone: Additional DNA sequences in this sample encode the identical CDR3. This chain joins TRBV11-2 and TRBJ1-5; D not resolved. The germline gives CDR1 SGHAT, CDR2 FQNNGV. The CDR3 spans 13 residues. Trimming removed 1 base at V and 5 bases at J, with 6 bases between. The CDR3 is CASSLGGDQPQHF. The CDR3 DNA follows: TGTGCCAGCAGCTTAGGAGGAGATCAGCCCCAGCATTTT.

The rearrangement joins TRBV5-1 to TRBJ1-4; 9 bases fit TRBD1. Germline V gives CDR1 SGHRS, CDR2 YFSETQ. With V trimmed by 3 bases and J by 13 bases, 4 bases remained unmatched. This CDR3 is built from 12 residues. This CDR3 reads CASSSGTGLLFF. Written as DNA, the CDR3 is TGCGCCAGCAGCTCCGGGACAGGGCTACTGTTTTTT.

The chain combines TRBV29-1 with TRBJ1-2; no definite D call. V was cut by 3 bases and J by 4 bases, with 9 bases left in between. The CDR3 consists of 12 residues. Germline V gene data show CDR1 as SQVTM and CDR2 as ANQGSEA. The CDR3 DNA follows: TGCAGCGTTGACAGGAACCTCTATGGCTACACCTTC. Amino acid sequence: CSVDRNLYGYTF. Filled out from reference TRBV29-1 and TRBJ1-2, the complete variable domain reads SAVISQKPSRDICQRGTSLTIQCQVDSQVTMMFWYRQQPGQSLTLIATANQGSEATYESGFVIDKFPISRPNLTFSTLTVSNMSPEDSSIYLCSVDRNLYGYTFGSGTRLTVV.

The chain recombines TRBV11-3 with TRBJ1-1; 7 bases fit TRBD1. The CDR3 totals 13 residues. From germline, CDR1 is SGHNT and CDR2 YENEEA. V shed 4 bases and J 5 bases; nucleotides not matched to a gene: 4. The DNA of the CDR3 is TGTGCCAGCAGCTCCGACAGGGAGACTGAAGCTTTCTTT. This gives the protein CASSSDRETEAFF.

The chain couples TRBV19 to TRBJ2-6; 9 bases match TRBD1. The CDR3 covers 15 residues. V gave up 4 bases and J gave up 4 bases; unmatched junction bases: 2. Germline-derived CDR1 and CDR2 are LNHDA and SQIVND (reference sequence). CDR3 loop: CASSRDRVGANVLTF. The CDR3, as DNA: TGTGCCAGTAGTAGGGACAGGGTCGGGGCCAACGTCCTGACTTTC.

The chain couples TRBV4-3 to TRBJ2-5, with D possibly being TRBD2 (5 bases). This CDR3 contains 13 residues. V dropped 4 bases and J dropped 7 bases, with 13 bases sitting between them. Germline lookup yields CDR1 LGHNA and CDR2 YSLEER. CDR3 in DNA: TGCGCCAGCAGCCCACTTCATGAGGGGACCCAGTACTTC. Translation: CASSPLHEGTQYF.

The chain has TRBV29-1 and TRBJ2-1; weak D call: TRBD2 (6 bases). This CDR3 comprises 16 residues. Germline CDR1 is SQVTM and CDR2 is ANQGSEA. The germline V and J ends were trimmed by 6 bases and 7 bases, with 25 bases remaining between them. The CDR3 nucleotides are TGCAGCGTGGAAAACCATGGGGGGTATGCGGGGAATGAGCAGTTCTTC. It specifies CSVENHGGYAGNEQFF.

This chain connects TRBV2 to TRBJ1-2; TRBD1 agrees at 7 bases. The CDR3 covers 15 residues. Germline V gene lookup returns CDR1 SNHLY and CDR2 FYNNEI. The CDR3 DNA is TGTGTCAAATTTAACCCGGGACAGCTTAACTATGGCTACACCTTC. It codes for CVKFNPGQLNYGYTF.

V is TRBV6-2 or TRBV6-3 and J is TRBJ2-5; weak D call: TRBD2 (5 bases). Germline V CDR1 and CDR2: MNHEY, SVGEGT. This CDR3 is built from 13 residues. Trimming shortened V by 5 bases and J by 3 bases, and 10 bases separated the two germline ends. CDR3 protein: CASSPGSEETQYF. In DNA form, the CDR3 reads TGTGCCAGCAGTCCGGGGTCGGAAGAGACCCAGTACTTC.